The next 24 T cell receptor beta chains were all read from a single sample in a study of neoadjuvant anti-PD-1 for oral cavity cancer. Using immunoSEQ multiplex PCR, the repertoire was profiled, and TCRdb retains in-frame clones only, with some absent. The sample has about 68,000 clones, around 83% seen once. This sample's time point: after neoadjuvant nivolumab, at surgical resection. Sequencing was performed on PBMCs, taken after nivolumab (anti-PD-1) treatment. The receptor set was obtained from a person aged 35 to 85 with oral cavity squamous cell carcinoma.

The CDR3 region has the DNA TGTGCCAGACGGGACAGTTTTTTGAACACTGAAGCTTTCTTT. This codes for CARRDSFLNTEAFF. The rearrangement joins TRBV2 to TRBJ1-1; 7 positions agree with TRBD1. The CDR3 contains 14 residues. Germline V CDR1 and CDR2: SNHLY, FYNNEI. With V trimmed by 9 bases and J by 0 bases, 7 bases remained unmatched.

As regards this clone: This CDR3 is also generated by other DNA sequences in the sample. The chain couples TRBV6-5 to TRBJ2-5, with D possibly matching TRBD1 (7 bases). CDR3 size: 14 residues. V gave up 4 bases and J gave up 5 bases, with 14 bases separating them. The V gene's germline CDR1 is MNHEY and CDR2 SVGAGI. The CDR3 sequence: CASSSQGGRETQYF. Here the CDR3 DNA reads TGTGCCAGCAGTTCCCAGGGGGGCCGGGAGACCCAGTACTTC.

The J gene is TRBJ1-1, the V gene TRBV7-9; the D is unclear. The CDR3 consists of 13 residues. In germline, CDR1 is SEHNR, CDR2 FQNEAQ (reference sequence). Trimming took off 5 bases at V and 1 base at J, with 8 bases between the two ends. As DNA, the CDR3 is TGTGCCAGCAGCCCTACAGCGAACACTGAAGCTTTCTTT. Translation gives CASSPTANTEAFF.

The chain joins TRBV30 to TRBJ2-1, with D hard to call. The CDR3 has 14 amino acids. CDR1 is GTSNPN and CDR2 is SVGIG in the germline V gene (reference sequence). The V end lost 3 bases, the J end lost 6 bases, and 15 bases lay between the germline ends. The CDR3 here is CAWRGTYGFNEQFF. CDR3 in DNA: TGTGCCTGGAGGGGCACATACGGGTTCAATGAGCAGTTCTTC.

The rearrangement uses TRBV11-3 and TRBJ2-7; TRBD2 matches 14 bases. The V gene end was trimmed by 4 bases and the J gene end by 6 bases; junction bases not matched to a gene: 11. The CDR3 is 17 residues long. Germline CDR1 and CDR2: SGHNT and YENEEA. CDR3 residues: CASSYGTSGRRYCEQYF. In DNA form, the CDR3 reads TGTGCCAGCAGCTACGGGACTAGCGGGAGAAGGTATTGCGAGCAGTACTTC. The entire variable domain, with the rest obtained from reference TRBV11-3 and TRBJ2-7, is as follows: EAGVVQSPRYKIIEKKQPVAFWCNPISGHNTLYWYLQNLGQGPELLIRYENEEAVDDSQLPKDRFSAERLKGVDSTLKIQPAELGDSAVYLCASSYGTSGRRYCEQYFGPGTRLTVT.

This chain joins TRBV10-3 and TRBJ2-7; possibly TRBD1 for D (5 bases). This CDR3 has 12 residues. V was shortened by 6 bases and J by 4 bases, with 10 bases between the two germline ends. Per germline, CDR1 ENHRY and CDR2 SYGVKD. CDR3 protein: CAISEQDYEQYF. The DNA for the CDR3 is TGTGCCATCAGCGAACAGGATTACGAGCAGTACTTC.

This clone was detected only once. The chain has TRBV30 and TRBJ2-7; tentatively, D is TRBD2 (5 bases). The CDR3 contains 15 residues. Deletions cut 3 bases from V and 2 bases from J, with 17 bases between. The germline V gene encodes CDR1 GTSNPN and CDR2 SVGIG (reference sequence). Here the CDR3 DNA reads TGTGCCTGGAGGCATCCCGGGATCTTAGCCTACGAGCAGTACTTC. Its protein product is CAWRHPGILAYEQYF.

This clone was counted a single time. The V and J genes are TRBV6-6 and TRBJ1-5; no definite D call. The CDR3 has 12 residues. The V end was cut by 8 bases, the J end by 0 bases, with 5 bases between. Germline V CDR1 and CDR2: MNHNY, SVGAGI (reference sequence). The DNA for the CDR3 is TGTGCCAGCCGTCCTAGCAATCAGCCCCAGCATTTT. Translation: CASRPSNQPQHF.

The chain carries TRBV6-1 and TRBJ2-1, with D perhaps given as TRBD1 or TRBD2 (5 bases each). Germline V CDR1 and CDR2: MNHNS, SASEGT. V was trimmed by 1 base and J by 7 bases, leaving 14 bases between them. The CDR3 is made up of 15 amino acids. CDR3 nucleotides: TGTGCCAGCAGTGAAGTCCTGGGGGTCTCAAATGAGCAGTTCTTC. Its protein is CASSEVLGVSNEQFF.

The rearrangement links TRBV6-5 to TRBJ1-1; D unclear. V lost 0 bases to trimming and J lost 1 base, with 9 bases between them. This CDR3 has 15 amino acids. CDR1 and CDR2 (germline): MNHEY, SVGAGI. The CDR3 DNA is TGTGCCAGCAGTTACTCCTCAAGTGCGAACACTGAAGCTTTCTTT. It specifies CASSYSSSANTEAFF.

This chain's CDR3 is CASNLGDTQYF. The CDR3 bases are TGTGCCAGCAACCTCGGAGATACGCAGTATTTT. The chain is built from TRBV2 and TRBJ2-3; no reliable D call. Germline V CDR1 and CDR2: SNHLY, FYNNEI. The V end was cut by 7 bases, the J end by 5 bases, with 7 bases between. The CDR3 covers 11 residues.

The genes are TRBV6-6 and TRBJ1-2, with unresolved D. Trimming removed 4 bases at V and 7 bases at J, with 13 bases between. The CDR3 has 13 amino acids. Germline lookup yields CDR1 MNHNY and CDR2 SVGAGI (reference sequence). CDR3 amino acids: CASSSRQEGGYTF. CDR3 DNA sequence: TGTGCCAGCAGTTCTCGGCAGGAGGGTGGCTACACCTTC.

The chain uses TRBV7-9 and TRBJ2-7; D might be TRBD2 (5 bases). CDR3 length: 12 residues. Trimming removed 5 bases at V and 5 bases at J, with 10 bases between. Germline loops: CDR1 SEHNR, CDR2 FQNEAQ (reference sequence). The CDR3 sequence: CASSQDLDEQYF. CDR3 DNA: TGTGCCAGCAGCCAGGACTTGGACGAGCAGTACTTC.

Written as DNA, the CDR3 is TGTGCCAGCAGCTTGCCAGGGGGCGGTCAGGAAGAGACCCAGTACTTC. Translation gives CASSLPGGGQEETQYF. The V and J genes are TRBV5-6 and TRBJ2-5; TRBD1 agrees at 8 bases. Unmatched junction bases numbered 8, after V lost 1 base and J lost 3 bases. CDR3 length: 16 amino acids. The germline V gene encodes CDR1 SGHDT and CDR2 YYEEEE.

The V call is TRBV7-9, the J call TRBJ2-7; tentatively, D is TRBD1 or TRBD2 (5 bases each). Germline V lookup: CDR1 SEHNR, CDR2 FQNEAQ (reference sequence). This CDR3 has 14 amino acids. V gave up 4 bases and J gave up 2 bases, with 12 bases separating them. The CDR3 protein is CASSSGAKAYEQYF. CDR3 nucleotides: TGTGCCAGCAGCTCCGGGGCCAAAGCCTACGAGCAGTACTTC.

The CDR3 is CASSLGTANEQFF. The CDR3 nucleotides read TGCGCCAGCAGCTTGGGAACAGCCAATGAGCAGTTCTTC. This chain joins TRBV5-1 and TRBJ2-1; D gene unclear. The CDR3 extends over 13 amino acids. From germline, CDR1 is SGHRS and CDR2 YFSETQ. Trimming shortened V by 0 bases and J by 6 bases, and 7 bases separated the two germline ends.

A single count supports this clone. Other DNA sequences of this sample code for an identical CDR3. V and J are TRBV20-1 and TRBJ2-5; D is undetermined. The CDR3 is 11 amino acids. Per germline, CDR1 DFQATT and CDR2 SNEGSKA (reference sequence). V was clipped by 6 bases and J by 2 bases, with 7 bases between them. In DNA, the CDR3 is TGCAGTGCGTCACTTCAAGAGACCCAGTACTTC. This sequence encodes CSASLQETQYF.

CDR3 sequence reads: CASSEQGRNTYEQYF. As DNA, the CDR3 is TGTGCCAGCAGTGAACAGGGGCGGAATACCTACGAGCAGTACTTC. V gene TRBV2 combines with J gene TRBJ2-7, with D perhaps TRBD1 (6 bases). Germline CDR1 and CDR2: SNHLY and FYNNEI. This CDR3 is built from 15 residues. Trimming left V 2 bases short and J 2 bases short, with 13 bases between.

The chain has TRBV5-1 and TRBJ2-5; either TRBD1 or TRBD2 may fit D (5 bases each). The CDR3 covers 14 residues. Germline values: CDR1 SGHRS, CDR2 YFSETQ. The V and J ends lost 2 bases and 1 base respectively, with 9 bases between them. The CDR3 sequence is CASSFEGPQETQYF. CDR3 nucleotides: TGCGCCAGCAGCTTCGAGGGGCCCCAAGAGACCCAGTACTTC.

This clone came up once. The gene calls are TRBV6-1 and TRBJ1-5; D may be TRBD1 (5 bases). Germline V lookup: CDR1 MNHNS, CDR2 SASEGT. CDR3 length equals 14 residues. V was trimmed by 8 bases and J by 6 bases, leaving 17 bases between them. Written as DNA, the CDR3 is TGTGCCAGCGGGGCCGGGGGTTGGCTTCAGCCCCAGCATTTT. It specifies CASGAGGWLQPQHF.

This chain links TRBV6-5 with TRBJ2-7, with D perhaps TRBD1 (6 bases). Germline V gene data show CDR1 as MNHEY and CDR2 as SVGAGI. V was cut by 10 bases and J by 3 bases, with 16 bases left in between. The CDR3 contains 13 residues. This CDR3 is CATMIGTNYEQYF. DNA of the CDR3: TGTGCCACCATGATCGGGACAAACTACGAGCAGTACTTC.

The rearrangement links TRBV19 to TRBJ1-5, with D maybe TRBD1 (6 bases). CDR1 LNHDA and CDR2 SQIVND come from the germline V gene (reference sequence). The CDR3 is 15 residues long. V lost 7 bases, J lost 1 base, and 14 bases lay in between. The CDR3 is CASKLDRSSNQPQHF. The DNA of the CDR3 is TGTGCCAGTAAGTTAGACAGGTCAAGCAATCAGCCCCAGCATTTT.

This chain uses TRBV11-2 with TRBJ2-1, with a possible D match to TRBD1 (5 bases). This CDR3 contains 14 residues. The V and J ends lost 6 bases and 0 bases respectively, with 9 bases between them. The germline gives CDR1 SGHAT, CDR2 FQNNGV. Written as DNA, the CDR3 is TGTGCCAGCAGGGGCCAGGGCTCCTACAATGAGCAGTTCTTC. Protein: CASRGQGSYNEQFF.

V usage is TRBV30 and J usage is TRBJ1-1, with 9 bases fitting TRBD1. The CDR3 runs to 15 residues. J was trimmed by 0 bases and V by 6 bases; bases with no gene match: 8. Per germline, CDR1 GTSNPN and CDR2 SVGIG (reference sequence). CDR3 sequence: CACDRDRVMNTEAFF. The CDR3 DNA reads TGTGCCTGCGACCGGGACAGGGTAATGAACACTGAAGCTTTCTTT.